The present T cell receptor beta chain was sequenced within a study of shared clonotypes between healthy human individuals. Study-wide results and caveats: Relative to memory subsets, naive subsets generally showed larger estimated richness.

Some clones are missing from TCRdb's copy, which holds only in-frame ones; the method was immunoSEQ multiplex PCR. The data contain about 1 million clones, about 80% of them seen just once; the ten biggest clones take up less than 1.5%. About this clone: The antigen is unknown.

Donation came from healthy HIV-negative adults that had no recent acute infections or vaccinations. This CDR3 has 14 residues. V lost 4 bases and J lost 4, with 14 bases in between. CDR1 and CDR2 (germline): MNHEY, SVGAGI. The chain recombines TRBV6-5 with TRBJ2-7; no clear D gene. The clonotype comes from a young man in good health. Specimen: memory CD4+ T cells sorted from blood. Subset meaning: CD45RA-negative fraction. The DNA for the CDR3 is TGTGCCAGCAGTTTAGGGCGCGGAAAGTACGAGCAGTACTTC. This translates into CASSLGRGKYEQYF.